This paragraph covers one T cell receptor (beta chain) sequence. The data derive from a study of shared clonotypes between healthy human individuals. CD45RO-negative, CCR7-selected cells formed the naive CD8 fraction, which excluded terminally differentiated effector memory CD45RA+ cells. Per sorted-subset replicate PCR, input was approximately 0.2 ug DNA, representing around 30,000 T cell genomes. The method was immunoSEQ multiplex PCR; TCRdb's version includes in-frame clones alone and lacks a portion of them. The sample lists some 2 million clones, around 96% occurring once. This CDR3 has 16 amino acids. Germline V gene data show CDR1 as SEHNR and CDR2 as FQNEAQ (reference sequence). V trimming: 5 bases; J trimming: 3 bases; junction bases outside the gene matches: 12.

Sequencing used naive CD8+ T cells sorted from blood. The TCR comes from a man aged 18 to 35 in good health. This rearrangement joins TRBV7-9 to TRBJ2-7; 8 bases match TRBD1. CDR3 loop: CASSGGPGQADYEQYF. CDR3 nucleotides: TGTGCCAGCAGCGGAGGACCGGGACAGGCCGACTACGAGCAGTACTTC.